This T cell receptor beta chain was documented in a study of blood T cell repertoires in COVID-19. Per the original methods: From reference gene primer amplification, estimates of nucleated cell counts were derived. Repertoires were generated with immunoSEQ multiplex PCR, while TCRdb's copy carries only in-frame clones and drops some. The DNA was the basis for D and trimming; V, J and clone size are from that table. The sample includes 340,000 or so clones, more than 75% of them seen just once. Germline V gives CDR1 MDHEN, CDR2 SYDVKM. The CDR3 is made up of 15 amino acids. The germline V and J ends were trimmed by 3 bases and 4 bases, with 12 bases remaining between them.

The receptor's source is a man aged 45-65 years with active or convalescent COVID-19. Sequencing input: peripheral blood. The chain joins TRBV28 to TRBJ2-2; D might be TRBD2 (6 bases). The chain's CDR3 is CASSLVGGGTGELFF. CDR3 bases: TGTGCCAGCAGTTTGGTGGGAGGCGGCACCGGGGAGCTGTTTTTT.